The 27 T cell receptor beta chains reported below all come from one sample, sequenced in a study of T cell changes during pregnancy in multiple sclerosis. The protocol was immunoSEQ multiplex PCR, while the TCRdb copy is restricted to in-frame clones and leaves out a portion. The data contain 60,000 to 80,000 clones, roughly nine tenths of them singletons. Sequencing was performed on peripheral blood, taken before pregnancy. The receptors originated from a female donor with multiple sclerosis, enrolled in a pregnancy study.

The CDR3 reads CASSVVSGTGAYNEQFF. The CDR3 nucleotides read TGTGCCAGCAGCGTAGTCTCCGGGACAGGGGCCTACAATGAGCAGTTCTTC. The genes are TRBV9 and TRBJ2-1, with 10 bases identical to TRBD1. The CDR3 consists of 17 residues. The V gene's germline CDR1 is SGDLS and CDR2 YYNGEE. V trimming: 0 bases; J trimming: 2 bases; junction bases outside the gene matches: 5.

The rearrangement uses TRBV6-6 and TRBJ1-3; no reliable D call. The CDR3 has 15 amino acids. Germline CDR1 is MNHNY and CDR2 is SVGAGI (reference sequence). V lost 2 bases and J lost 0, with 8 bases in between. The DNA of the CDR3 is TGTGCCAGCAGTTACCGTTTAATCTCTGGAAACACCATATATTTT. It specifies CASSYRLISGNTIYF.

The chain carries TRBV7-6 and TRBJ2-7; a possible D gene is TRBD2 (5 bases). V was pared by 7 bases and J by 2 bases, with 18 bases between. CDR1 SGHVS and CDR2 FNYEAQ come from the germline V gene. The CDR3 is made up of 15 amino acids. The CDR3 sequence is CASTLDPDSAYEQYF. The CDR3 nucleotides read TGTGCCAGCACCTTGGATCCGGACTCGGCCTACGAGCAGTACTTC.

The chain uses TRBV2 and TRBJ2-7, with 7 bases lining up with TRBD1. Germline V CDR1 and CDR2: SNHLY, FYNNEI. V lost 1 base, J lost 5 bases, and 5 bases stayed unmatched. The CDR3 extends over 14 amino acids. The CDR3 DNA is TGTGCCAGCAGTGAAGGACAGGGAGACGACGAGCAGTACTTC. This sequence encodes CASSEGQGDDEQYF.

This clone was counted only a few times. J is TRBJ1-1 and V is TRBV4-2; D gene ambiguous. Per germline, CDR1 LGHNA and CDR2 YNFKEQ. The CDR3 is 13 amino acids. Trimming removed 0 bases at V and 5 bases at J, with 7 bases between. The CDR3 loop is CASSQETRTEAFF. The CDR3 nucleotides read TGTGCCAGCAGCCAAGAAACGAGGACTGAAGCTTTCTTT.

The chain employs TRBV4-2 and TRBJ2-1, with 9 positions matching TRBD2. The length of the CDR3 is 16 residues. Germline V gene sequence: CDR1 LGHNA, CDR2 YNFKEQ. J lost 6 bases, V lost 0 bases, and 6 bases had no gene match. The CDR3 reads CASSQDEGTSSNEQFF. The CDR3 nucleotides are TGTGCCAGCAGCCAAGATGAGGGGACTAGCAGCAATGAGCAGTTCTTC.

This chain joins TRBV2 and TRBJ1-1; no clear D. V shed 6 bases and J shed 2 bases, with 13 bases lying between them. The CDR3 is made up of 14 amino acids. Germline V gene lookup returns CDR1 SNHLY and CDR2 FYNNEI. CDR3 protein: CASREGHYNTEAFF. The DNA for the CDR3 is TGTGCCAGCAGAGAGGGTCATTATAACACTGAAGCTTTCTTT.

The chain joins TRBV7-8 to TRBJ2-7; D call uncertain. Germline V gives CDR1 SGHVS, CDR2 FQNEAQ. V lost 6 bases to trimming and J lost 3 bases, with 6 bases between them. This CDR3 comprises 11 residues. The CDR3 DNA reads TGTGCCAGCAGACTGAACTACGAGCAGTACTTC. Translation: CASRLNYEQYF.

The chain recombines TRBV9 with TRBJ2-7; weak D call: TRBD1 (6 bases). Trimming left V 0 bases short and J 5 bases short, with 12 bases between. This CDR3 contains 14 residues. The V gene's germline CDR1 is SGDLS and CDR2 YYNGEE. The CDR3 region is CASSVAHGGHEQYF. As DNA, the CDR3 is TGTGCCAGCAGCGTAGCCCATGGGGGCCACGAGCAGTACTTC.

The V gene is TRBV5-1, the J gene TRBJ2-7; D gene ambiguous. The CDR3 extends over 14 amino acids. The germline V gene encodes CDR1 SGHRS and CDR2 YFSETQ. Trimming pared 1 base from V and 0 bases from J, leaving 8 bases between. CDR3 sequence reads: CASSLRQDSYEQYF. The CDR3 DNA reads TGCGCCAGCAGCTTGAGACAAGACTCCTACGAGCAGTACTTC.

This clone was recorded only once. The V call is TRBV5-4, the J call TRBJ1-2, with TRBD1 matching 7 bases. Looked up from germline, CDR1 is SGHNT and CDR2 is YYREEE (reference sequence). Trimming at V came to 4 bases and at J to 3 bases, leaving 9 bases not matched to a gene. The CDR3 consists of 15 residues. CDR3 DNA sequence: TGTGCCAGCAGCGGAACAGGGGATGGCGACTATGGCTACACCTTC. Translation: CASSGTGDGDYGYTF.

The rearrangement uses TRBV6-5 and TRBJ1-2; 9 nucleotides align to TRBD1. Trimming cost V 2 bases and J 3 bases; bases outside gene matches: 1. Germline assignment: CDR1 MNHEY and CDR2 SVGAGI. The CDR3 loop spans 14 amino acids. The CDR3, as DNA: TGTGCCAGCAGTTACAGGGACAGGGACTATGGCTACACCTTC. Amino acid sequence: CASSYRDRDYGYTF.

The chain uses TRBV4-3 and TRBJ1-4; D is uncertain. Germline assignment: CDR1 LGHNA and CDR2 YSLEER. The CDR3 spans 16 residues. Between the trimmed V and J ends, which lost 0 bases and 4 bases, there was a span of 12 bases. The CDR3 nucleotides are TGCGCCAGCAGCCAAGATGTTTCGGGGAATAATGAAAAACTGTTTTTT. Translating it yields CASSQDVSGNNEKLFF.

The chain is built from TRBV4-2 and TRBJ1-4; the D is unclear. V dropped 0 bases and J dropped 0 bases, with 5 bases sitting between them. CDR3 size: 15 residues. CDR1 and CDR2 from the germline V gene are LGHNA and YNFKEQ. The CDR3 loop reads CASSQDVTTNEKLFF. DNA for the CDR3: TGTGCCAGCAGCCAAGATGTCACAACTAATGAAAAACTGTTTTTT.

V usage is TRBV27 and J usage is TRBJ1-2, with D perhaps matching TRBD1 (6 bases). The CDR3 loop spans 16 amino acids. Germline V CDR1 and CDR2: MNHEY, SMNVEV (reference sequence). Between the trimmed V and J ends, which lost 5 bases and 2 bases, there was a span of 18 bases. This CDR3 reads CASSEGHSKPNYGYTF. In nucleotides, the CDR3 is TGTGCCAGCAGTGAGGGACATTCTAAACCCAACTATGGCTACACCTTC.

This clone has more than one count but fewer than ten. This chain uses TRBV9 with TRBJ1-6; 8 bases agree with TRBD1. CDR1 is SGDLS and CDR2 is YYNGEE in the germline V gene. V shed 4 bases, J shed 7 bases, and the junction held 7 bases outside the gene matches. The CDR3 consists of 15 residues. CDR3 coding DNA: TGTGCCAGCAGCCCTGAGGGACAGGAGAATTCACCCCTCCACTTT. This translates into CASSPEGQENSPLHF.

This chain uses TRBV5-1 with TRBJ1-5; 7 bases line up with TRBD1. The CDR3 is 14 residues long. V lost 4 bases and J lost 5; bases outside the gene matches: 6. CDR1 and CDR2 (germline): SGHRS, YFSETQ. DNA for the CDR3: TGCGCCAGCAGCATCCGACAGGGTGATCAGCCCCAGCATTTT. It translates to CASSIRQGDQPQHF.

The chain couples TRBV4-3 to TRBJ1-2, with 9 positions matching TRBD1. The germline V gene has CDR1 LGHNA and CDR2 YSLEER. V dropped 0 bases and J dropped 3; count of bases not matched to a gene: 5. This CDR3 spans 16 amino acids. In DNA form, the CDR3 reads TGCGCCAGCAGCCAAGAGGGGACAGGGTGGGACTATGGCTACACCTTC. Protein product: CASSQEGTGWDYGYTF.

This rearrangement joins TRBV5-1 to TRBJ2-2; 7 bases map to TRBD1. Germline V lookup: CDR1 SGHRS, CDR2 YFSETQ. The CDR3 has 18 residues. The J segment lost 2 bases and the V segment lost 4 bases, leaving 14 bases of the junction unmatched. The CDR3 sequence: CASSKGPGQTLNTGELFF. The CDR3 region has the DNA TGCGCCAGCAGCAAAGGTCCGGGACAGACCCTTAACACCGGGGAGCTGTTTTTT.

The genes are TRBV2 and TRBJ2-7; TRBD2 might be the D (6 bases). The V and J ends lost 7 bases and 2 bases respectively, with 15 bases between them. The CDR3 extends over 14 amino acids. Germline CDR1 is SNHLY and CDR2 is FYNNEI. CDR3 amino acids: CASTSQGLPYEQYF. The CDR3 DNA sequence: TGTGCCAGCACCTCCCAGGGACTTCCCTACGAGCAGTACTTC.

The chain carries TRBV9 and TRBJ1-4; D is ambiguous. Trimming shortened V by 0 bases and J by 5 bases, and 11 bases separated the two germline ends. Per the germline V gene, CDR1 is SGDLS and CDR2 is YYNGEE. This CDR3 is 15 amino acids long. The CDR3 is CASSVGRSDNEKLFF. CDR3 nucleotide sequence: TGTGCCAGCAGCGTAGGGCGGTCTGACAATGAAAAACTGTTTTTT.

CDR3 region: CASSLSSGLSYNEQFF. Written as DNA, the CDR3 is TGTGCCAGCAGTTTATCTTCCGGACTCTCCTACAATGAGCAGTTCTTC. The chain combines TRBV27 with TRBJ2-1; D is perhaps TRBD2 (5 bases). Looked up from germline, CDR1 is MNHEY and CDR2 is SMNVEV (reference sequence). V dropped 0 bases and J dropped 0 bases, with 9 bases sitting between them. This CDR3 comprises 16 residues.

The chain links TRBV6-5 to TRBJ1-1; D remains unclear. V gave up 2 bases and J gave up 6 bases, with 19 bases separating them. The CDR3 has 16 amino acids. The V gene's germline CDR1 is MNHEY and CDR2 SVGAGI. The CDR3 DNA reads as TGTGCCAGCAGTTACGATCCGGGTACGGGTACGTCTGAAGCTTTCTTT. This sequence encodes CASSYDPGTGTSEAFF.

V is TRBV5-4 and J is TRBJ1-2, with D hard to call. V lost 0 bases and J lost 2, with 8 bases in between. The CDR3 is 14 residues long. The germline CDR1 and CDR2 sequences are SGHNT and YYREEE (reference sequence). The CDR3 loop reads CASSLAAGNYGYTF. In nucleotides, the CDR3 is TGTGCCAGCAGCTTGGCCGCGGGCAACTATGGCTACACCTTC.

Points on this clone: At one of its ends the junction is not consistent with the germline gene, which may arise from a read error. The chain combines TRBV20-1 with TRBJ2-3, with 8 bases fitting TRBD2. The CDR3 covers 11 residues. CDR1 DFQATT and CDR2 SNEGSKA come from the germline V gene (reference sequence). In DNA form, the CDR3 reads TGCAGTGCCCCAGGGGAAGCGGGAGTGCATTTT. It specifies CSAPGEAGVHF.

The chain links TRBV27 to TRBJ2-7; 7 bases line up with TRBD2. The CDR3 consists of 11 residues. The V segment lost 6 bases and the J segment 6 bases; nucleotides outside the gene matches: 2. Germline V gives CDR1 MNHEY, CDR2 SMNVEV (reference sequence). In nucleotides, the CDR3 is TGTGCCAGCAGGGGGGGGGTCGAGCAGTACTTC. Translated: CASRGGVEQYF.

V and J are TRBV6-5 and TRBJ2-1; 7 nucleotides line up with TRBD1. CDR1 and CDR2 from the germline V gene are MNHEY and SVGAGI. The CDR3 is made up of 15 amino acids. The ends lost 6 bases at V and 7 bases at J; junction bases unmatched: 12. The CDR3 coding sequence is TGTGCCAGCAGGAGAGACCGGGACAGTAAAAATGAGCAGTTCTTC. It translates to CASRRDRDSKNEQFF.